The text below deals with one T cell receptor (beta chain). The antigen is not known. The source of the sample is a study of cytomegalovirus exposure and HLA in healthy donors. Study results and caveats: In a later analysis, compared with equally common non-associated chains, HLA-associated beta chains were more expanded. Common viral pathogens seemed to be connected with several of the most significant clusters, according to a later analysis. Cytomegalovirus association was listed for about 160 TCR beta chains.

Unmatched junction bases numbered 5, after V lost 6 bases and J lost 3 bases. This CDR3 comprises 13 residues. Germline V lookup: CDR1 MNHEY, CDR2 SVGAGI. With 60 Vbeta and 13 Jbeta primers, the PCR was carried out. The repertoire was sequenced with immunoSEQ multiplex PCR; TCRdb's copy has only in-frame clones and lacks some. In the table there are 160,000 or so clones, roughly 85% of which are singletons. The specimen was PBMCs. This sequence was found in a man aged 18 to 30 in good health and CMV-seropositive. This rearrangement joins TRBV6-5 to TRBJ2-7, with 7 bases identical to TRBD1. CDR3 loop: CASRQGTDYEQYF. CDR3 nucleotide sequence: TGTGCCAGCAGACAAGGGACAGACTACGAGCAGTACTTC.